One sample yielded the 10 T cell receptor beta chains listed below, sequenced in a study of blood T cells in healthy people across ages. A sample-barcoded 5' primer and a J-beta primer mix were used in a second PCR of roughly 7 to 11 cycles. TCRdb processed the 5' RACE reads anew with MiXCR; each CDR3 protein has one entry. The table has around 1,000,000 distinct CDR3 sequences, under 30% seen once. The data were also submitted as part of a second study, on T cells of mothers and their children.

The material sequenced was blood. All receptors derive from a girl aged 2 to 10 in good health.

V is TRBV7-2 and J is TRBJ2-1, with TRBD2 identical over 8 bases. Trimming at V came to 4 bases and at J to 2 bases, leaving 1 base not matched to a gene. Germline V gene lookup returns CDR1 SGHTA and CDR2 FQGNSA. The CDR3 covers 14 residues. The CDR3 spells CASSYGGAYNEQFF. In DNA, the CDR3 is TGTGCCAGCAGCTACGGGGGGGCCTACAATGAGCAGTTCTTC.

As to this clonotype: A junction end diverges from the germline sequence, so it may reflect a read error. The V gene is TRBV7-6, the J gene TRBJ2-7, with D possibly matching TRBD1 (5 bases). In germline, CDR1 is SGHVS, CDR2 FNYEAQ. CDR3 size: 14 residues. The chain's CDR3 is CASSLWQGSHEQYF. CDR3 bases: TGTGCCAGCAGCTTATGGCAGGGCTCCCACGAGCAGTACTTC.

This sequence joins TRBV4-1 and TRBJ2-5; D is unresolved. The CDR3 covers 13 residues. The V gene's germline CDR1 is MGHRA and CDR2 YSYEKL. Trimming cost V 2 bases and J 6 bases, with 10 bases left between them. The CDR3 DNA sequence: TGCGCCAGCAGCCAATTCAAGGGTCAGACCCAGTACTTC. Translated, it gives CASSQFKGQTQYF.

The table lists this clonotype with a few counts. In DNA form, the CDR3 reads TGTGCCAGCAGTTTTAGTCTAGCGGAAGAGACCCAGTACTTC. This translates into CASSFSLAEETQYF. The gene calls are TRBV27 and TRBJ2-1; TRBD2 agrees at 7 bases. Near its end, the DNA agrees better with TRBJ2-5, so the J call may be wrong. The length of the CDR3 is 14 residues. The V gene's germline CDR1 is MNHEY and CDR2 SMNVEV (reference sequence).

The J gene is TRBJ1-1, the V gene TRBV6-2 or TRBV6-3; D not certain. Germline assignment: CDR1 MNHEY and CDR2 SVGEGT. V dropped 0 bases and J dropped 1 base, with 12 bases sitting between them. CDR3 length equals 16 residues. CDR3 DNA: TGTGCCAGCAGTTACTCAGTCCTCAGGCCGAACACTGAAGCTTTCTTT. Translated: CASSYSVLRPNTEAFF.

The chain carries TRBV12-3 or TRBV12-4 and TRBJ2-5; the D call may be TRBD1 or TRBD2 (7 bases each). The V end was cut by 6 bases, the J end by 9 bases, with 20 bases between. The CDR3 is 14 amino acids. The CDR3 DNA follows: TGTGCCAGCAGCCCGGACAGGCCTCGGGAGGCCCAGTACTTC. This codes for CASSPDRPREAQYF.

This clonotype has only a few counts. The chain has TRBV18 and TRBJ2-4; perhaps TRBD1 as D (6 bases). The CDR3 contains 15 residues. The ends were cut back, 8 bases at V and 6 bases at J, with 20 bases in the middle. Germline lookup yields CDR1 KGHSH and CDR2 LQKENI. The CDR3, as DNA: TGTGCCAGCAATTCCCAGGGGCTCGAGGGAAACATTCAGTACTTC. Encoded protein: CASNSQGLEGNIQYF.

This clonotype has more than one count but fewer than ten. The chain is built from TRBV12-3 or TRBV12-4 and TRBJ2-2, with 10 nucleotides matching TRBD1. The CDR3 runs to 17 residues. The J segment lost 7 bases and the V segment lost 5 bases, leaving 13 bases of the junction unmatched. CDR3 bases: TGTGCCAGCAGTCCGCATTCGGGGACAGGGGATATCGGGGAGCTGTTTTTT. It yields the protein CASSPHSGTGDIGELFF.

This clonotype has more than one count but fewer than ten. The chain couples TRBV6-6 to TRBJ2-1; D assignment may be TRBD1 or TRBD2 (5 bases each). V gave up 6 bases and J gave up 9 bases, with 21 bases separating them. This CDR3 is built from 15 residues. Germline V gives CDR1 MNHNY, CDR2 SVGAGI (reference sequence). The CDR3 DNA follows: TGTGCCAGCAGCCGCAAAGGGGCTATTGGGGGTGAGCAGTTCTTC. Residues: CASSRKGAIGGEQFF.

The chain is built from TRBV7-9 and TRBJ1-4; D ambiguous. Germline assignment: CDR1 SEHNR and CDR2 FQNEAQ (reference sequence). Trimming pared 4 bases from V and 12 bases from J, leaving 27 bases between. The CDR3 extends over 17 amino acids. The CDR3 loop is CASSCAGTGPGCFELFF. CDR3 sequence (DNA): TGTGCCAGCAGCTGTGCCGGAACGGGCCCGGGGTGCTTCGAACTGTTTTTT.